This passage covers 29 T cell receptor beta chains from one sample sequenced in a study of regulatory T cells in long-lasting Graves disease. Time point given: persistent/refractory GD, antithyroid drugs over 5 years with positive TRAb. There was RNA extracted from PBMCs, and the TCR library was made from it. To make TCR beta libraries, researchers used iRepertoire HTBI primers and Arm-PCR of CDR3 regions. One entry per CDR3 protein, called by TCRdb with MiXCR from the multiplex PCR reads. The table includes roughly 500,000 distinct CDR3 sequences, roughly a fifth detected once. Sequencing used peripheral blood mononuclear cells (PBMCs), obtained when the disease was refractory, from a patient treated with antithyroid drugs. The source is a female donor with Graves disease.

This chain uses TRBV6-2 or TRBV6-3 with TRBJ2-7; D is undetermined. The V end lost 0 bases, the J end lost 2 bases, and 11 bases lay between the germline ends. Germline CDR1 is MNHEY and CDR2 is SVGEGT. The CDR3 length is 15 residues. Here the CDR3 reads CASSYSALSAYEQYF. CDR3 bases: TGTGCCAGCAGTTACTCCGCGCTTTCGGCCTACGAGCAGTACTTC.

There are many counts of this clonotype. V is TRBV7-2 and J is TRBJ2-5, with 12 bases identical to TRBD2. The germline V gene has CDR1 SGHTA and CDR2 FQGNSA. The V segment lost 5 bases and the J segment 1 base; nucleotides outside the gene matches: 5. The CDR3 is 16 residues long. The CDR3 nucleotides are TGTGCCAGCAGCCGATCACTAGCGGGGGGCCAAGAGACCCAGTACTTC. It translates to CASSRSLAGGQETQYF.

The chain recombines TRBV7-9 with TRBJ2-7, with TRBD2 as a possible D gene (5 bases). The CDR3 has 15 residues. Germline lookup yields CDR1 SEHNR and CDR2 FQNEAQ (reference sequence). The V gene lost 5 bases and the J gene lost 2 bases, with 16 bases spanning the gap. The CDR3 loop is CASSPEAAGPYEQYF. Written as DNA, the CDR3 is TGTGCCAGCAGCCCGGAGGCGGCAGGACCCTACGAGCAGTACTTC. The full variable domain, with the rest looked up from reference TRBV7-9 and TRBJ2-7, is DTGVSQNPRHKITKRGQNVTFRCDPISEHNRLYWYRQTLGQGPEFLTYFQNEAQLEKSRLLSDRFSAERPKGSFSTLEIQRTEQGDSAMYLCASSPEAAGPYEQYFGPGTRLTVT.

Ten or more counts support this clonotype. The chain links TRBV28 to TRBJ2-2; D ambiguous. Germline CDR1 reads MDHEN; CDR2 reads SYDVKM. V gave up 3 bases and J gave up 6 bases, with 8 bases separating them. The CDR3 sequence is 13 residues long. CDR3 in DNA: TGTGCCAGCAGTTTGAGACATGCCGGGGAGCTGTTTTTT. It codes for CASSLRHAGELFF.

The CDR3 loop reads CSARDTGNQETQYF. CDR3 nucleotide sequence: TGCAGTGCTAGAGATACAGGAAACCAAGAGACCCAGTACTTC. The V call is TRBV20-1, the J call TRBJ2-5, with D perhaps TRBD1 (5 bases). This CDR3 is built from 14 residues. The germline V and J ends were trimmed by 0 bases and 0 bases, with 8 bases remaining between them. The germline CDR1 and CDR2 sequences are DFQATT and SNEGSKA (reference sequence).

This clonotype was recorded at least ten times. The chain has TRBV6-5 and TRBJ1-1; TRBD1 aligns across 8 bases. CDR1 MNHEY and CDR2 SVGAGI come from the germline V gene. The CDR3 is 14 residues long. V lost 4 bases and J lost 3; bases outside the gene matches: 4. The DNA for the CDR3 is TGTGCCAGCAGTTCGGGACAGGTAGACACTGAAGCTTTCTTT. Protein: CASSSGQVDTEAFF.

This clonotype was picked up many times. The chain couples TRBV28 to TRBJ2-2, with D perhaps matching TRBD2 (6 bases). The ends were cut back, 6 bases at V and 3 bases at J, with 14 bases in the middle. The CDR3 totals 15 residues. The germline gives CDR1 MDHEN, CDR2 SYDVKM. The CDR3 sequence: CASSGGTGDTGELFF. Written as DNA, the CDR3 is TGTGCCAGCAGCGGAGGGACGGGGGACACCGGGGAGCTGTTTTTT.

The chain joins TRBV4-1 to TRBJ1-4; 9 positions agree with TRBD1. The junction had 13 bases not matched to a gene; V was cut back by 4 bases and J by 10 bases. This CDR3 has 16 amino acids. Per the germline V gene, CDR1 is MGHRA and CDR2 is YSYEKL. CDR3 DNA: TGCGCCAGCAGCCCCCTCCCCGGGACAGGGTGGGGAAAACTGTTTTTT. This gives the protein CASSPLPGTGWGKLFF.

This clonotype has a handful of counts. The chain has TRBV5-1 and TRBJ1-5; D call uncertain. The CDR3 has 19 amino acids. The V end lost 6 bases, the J end lost 0 bases, and 25 bases lay between the germline ends. Germline CDR1 reads SGHRS; CDR2 reads YFSETQ. The DNA of the CDR3 is TGCGCCAGCACAATCCGAAAGGACCGAGACTCGAATAGCAATCAGCCCCAGCATTTT. Protein sequence: CASTIRKDRDSNSNQPQHF.

In its sample, this clonotype was seen many times. The chain recombines TRBV27 with TRBJ2-7; 11 bases are a match to TRBD2. J lost 1 base, V lost 6 bases, and 17 bases had no gene match. CDR3 length equals 19 residues. The germline gives CDR1 MNHEY, CDR2 SMNVEV (reference sequence). CDR3 region: CASSRLALAGGGGSYEQYF. The DNA for the CDR3 is TGTGCCAGCAGCCGGCTTGCGCTAGCGGGAGGAGGGGGATCCTACGAGCAGTACTTC.

This chain links TRBV12-3 or TRBV12-4 with TRBJ2-7; D perhaps matches TRBD1 (6 bases). The ends were cut back, 6 bases at V and 3 bases at J, with 15 bases in the middle. The CDR3 loop spans 14 amino acids. CDR3 nucleotide sequence: TGTGCCAGCAGAGTTTGGGACACCAGCTACGAGCAGTACTTC. Amino acid sequence: CASRVWDTSYEQYF.

The CDR3, as DNA: TGTGCCAGCAGCAGGGTACCTAATGAAAAACTGTTTTTT. It is translated as CASSRVPNEKLFF. The V call is TRBV6-1, the J call TRBJ1-4; TRBD1 is a possible D gene (5 bases). The V gene's germline CDR1 is MNHNS and CDR2 SASEGT. The V end lost 6 bases, the J end lost 3 bases, and 8 bases lay between the germline ends. The CDR3 is made up of 13 amino acids.

The chain is built from TRBV7-9 and TRBJ2-1, with TRBD1 matching over 10 bases. V shed 5 bases and J 6 bases; nucleotides not matched to a gene: 10. Germline-derived CDR1 and CDR2 are SEHNR and FQNEAQ (reference sequence). This CDR3 is 16 amino acids long. This CDR3 is CASSTTPGTGVNEQFF. Written as DNA, the CDR3 is TGTGCCAGCAGCACCACGCCTGGGACAGGGGTCAATGAGCAGTTCTTC.

This clonotype was seen many times. The chain carries TRBV12-3 or TRBV12-4 and TRBJ2-7, with a possible D match to TRBD2 (6 bases). The CDR3 contains 14 residues. V was pared by 2 bases and J by 5 bases, with 13 bases between. The CDR3 here is CASSLRRELNEQYF. The CDR3 coding sequence is TGTGCCAGCAGTTTAAGACGGGAGCTTAACGAGCAGTACTTC.

This clonotype was seen many times. J is TRBJ1-2 and V is TRBV28; 8 nucleotides align to TRBD1. Germline CDR1 reads MDHEN; CDR2 reads SYDVKM. This CDR3 spans 14 amino acids. Trimming took 5 bases from V and 4 from J; bases not matched to a gene: 6. This CDR3 reads CASSPPGQVYGYTF. For the CDR3, the DNA is TGTGCCAGCAGTCCACCGGGACAGGTCTATGGCTACACCTTC.

This clonotype was seen at least ten times. The rearrangement uses TRBV12-5 and TRBJ1-1; no clear D gene. The V and J ends lost 7 bases and 1 base respectively, with 16 bases between them. The CDR3 length is 15 residues. Germline lookup yields CDR1 LGHNT and CDR2 FRNRAP. CDR3 amino acids: CASDLPQSENTEAFF. In DNA, the CDR3 is TGTGCTAGTGATCTCCCCCAAAGCGAGAACACTGAAGCTTTCTTT.

This clonotype was counted between two and nine times. The chain joins TRBV7-2 to TRBJ2-7; D call uncertain. The CDR3 loop spans 14 amino acids. Trimming took off 2 bases at V and 3 bases at J, with 11 bases between the two ends. Per the germline V gene, CDR1 is SGHTA and CDR2 is FQGNSA. This chain's CDR3 is CASSLQGGNYEQYF. CDR3 nucleotides: TGTGCCAGCAGCTTACAAGGTGGGAACTACGAGCAGTACTTC.

This chain joins TRBV5-1 and TRBJ1-1, with no clear D. CDR3 length: 14 residues. V lost 0 bases to trimming and J lost 7 bases, with 13 bases between them. CDR1 is SGHRS, CDR2 YFSETQ, per germline. The CDR3 loop is CASSLAETPHEAFF. DNA of the CDR3: TGCGCCAGCAGCTTGGCCGAAACCCCTCATGAAGCTTTCTTT.

There are a few counts of this clonotype. V gene TRBV19 combines with J gene TRBJ2-7; D not certain. The CDR3 runs to 13 residues. V lost 5 bases and J lost 2, with 10 bases in between. Germline CDR1 LNHDA, CDR2 SQIVND (reference sequence). CDR3 nucleotides: TGTGCCAGTAGTCACGGAGCAACCTACGAGCAGTACTTC. This gives the protein CASSHGATYEQYF. Filled out from reference TRBV19 and TRBJ2-7, the complete variable domain reads DGGITQSPKYLFRKEGQNVTLSCEQNLNHDAMYWYRQDPGQGLRLIYYSQIVNDFQKGDIAEGYSVSREKKESFPLTVTSAQKNPTAFYLCASSHGATYEQYFGPGTRLTVT.

For this clonotype: A much bigger clone sits one base away, suggesting this may be a read error. The V gene is TRBV6-2 or TRBV6-3, the J gene TRBJ1-5; TRBD1 matches 9 bases. The length of the CDR3 is 15 residues. Per the germline V gene, CDR1 is MNHEY and CDR2 is SVGEGT. The CDR3 region has the DNA TGTGCCAGCAGCCCGGACAGGGGTGGAATTCAGCTCCAGCATTTT. This translates into CASSPDRGGIQLQHF.

For this clonotype: This may stem from a read error, because a much larger clone lies one nucleotide away. The CDR3 region has the DNA TGTGCCAGCAGCCCAGGGGCTTTCAATGAAAAACTGCTTTTT. Protein product: CASSPGAFNEKLLF. This rearrangement joins TRBV12-3 or TRBV12-4 to TRBJ1-4, with a weak D call TRBD1 (6 bases). There are 14 residues in the CDR3.

This clonotype has a handful of counts. The chain employs TRBV19 and TRBJ1-5, with D hard to call. The CDR3 has 15 amino acids. Germline values: CDR1 LNHDA, CDR2 SQIVND (reference sequence). Trimming left V 3 bases short and J 0 bases short, with 9 bases between. DNA for the CDR3: TGTGCCAGTAGTATGGCCAGCTATAGCAATCAGCCCCAGCATTTT. Translating it yields CASSMASYSNQPQHF.

This clonotype showed up many times. The chain links TRBV29-1 to TRBJ1-4, with D maybe TRBD1 (5 bases). The CDR3 is made up of 12 amino acids. Germline CDR1 SQVTM, CDR2 ANQGSEA. The germline V and J ends were trimmed by 7 bases and 4 bases, with 10 bases remaining between them. The CDR3 reads CSGGGNNEKLFF. The CDR3 DNA follows: TGCAGCGGCGGGGGGAATAATGAAAAACTGTTTTTT. Supplemented by reference TRBV29-1 and TRBJ1-4, the full variable domain reads SAVISQKPSRDICQRGTSLTIQCQVDSQVTMMFWYRQQPGQSLTLIATANQGSEATYESGFVIDKFPISRPNLTFSTLTVSNMSPEDSSIYLCSGGGNNEKLFFGSGTQLSVL.

This clonotype was seen repeatedly, ten times or more. The chain recombines TRBV7-2 with TRBJ1-4; D is undetermined. CDR3 length equals 16 residues. Germline CDR1 is SGHTA and CDR2 is FQGNSA. Trimming left V 5 bases short and J 0 bases short, with 13 bases between. The CDR3 coding sequence is TGTGCCAGCAGCCCTACCCAGTTTGCAACTAATGAAAAACTGTTTTTT. This codes for CASSPTQFATNEKLFF.

This clonotype has only a few counts. The V call is TRBV30, the J call TRBJ2-7; TRBD2 aligns across 8 bases. The CDR3 loop spans 15 amino acids. Germline loops: CDR1 GTSNPN, CDR2 SVGIG (reference sequence). J was trimmed by 6 bases and V by 3 bases; bases with no gene match: 13. The CDR3 DNA follows: TGTGCCTGGAGCCCTTTTGGGACTAGAGATGGCGAGCAGTACTTC. It translates to CAWSPFGTRDGEQYF.

This clonotype was found a few times. The V gene is TRBV4-3, the J gene TRBJ1-4, with D possibly being TRBD1 (5 bases). Germline V CDR1 and CDR2: LGHNA, YSLEER. V was clipped by 0 bases and J by 6 bases, with 14 bases between them. This CDR3 has 16 residues. Written as DNA, the CDR3 is TGCGCCAGCAGCCAAGATCAGGCGGGGGTGGATGAAAAACTGTTTTTT. It codes for CASSQDQAGVDEKLFF.

V is TRBV10-3 and J is TRBJ1-4, with a possible D match to TRBD1 (6 bases). The CDR3 loop spans 14 amino acids. The germline V gene has CDR1 ENHRY and CDR2 SYGVKD. V lost 8 bases and J lost 2, with 12 bases in between. The CDR3 here is CAIGGGNTNEKLFF. As DNA, the CDR3 is TGTGCCATCGGAGGGGGGAACACTAATGAAAAACTGTTTTTT.

This clonotype was observed a few times. This CDR3 is CASSYFAGATSYEQYF. CDR3 bases: TGCGCCAGCAGCTACTTTGCAGGGGCCACCTCCTACGAGCAGTACTTC. The chain has TRBV5-1 and TRBJ2-7; tentatively, D is TRBD1 (6 bases). CDR1 and CDR2 (germline): SGHRS, YFSETQ. V lost 3 bases and J lost 0, with 16 bases in between. This CDR3 has 16 amino acids.

This clonotype was seen at least ten times. The V gene is TRBV7-8, the J gene TRBJ2-7; D unclear. V was clipped by 4 bases and J by 2 bases, with 6 bases between them. CDR3 length: 12 amino acids. The germline V gene encodes CDR1 SGHVS and CDR2 FQNEAQ. CDR3 region: CASSSATYEQYF. The CDR3 nucleotides are TGTGCCAGCAGCTCCGCGACCTACGAGCAGTACTTC.